The sequence of this T cell receptor beta chain was determined in a study of OX40 agonist ivuxolimab in advanced cancers. Across the study: Subjects had a mean age of roughly 60 years, with a range of about 23 to 79; roughly 83% were male.

Germline CDR1 is SGHDT and CDR2 is YYEEEE. There are 16 residues in the CDR3. Trimming cost V 0 bases and J 1 base, with 12 bases left between them. On this clone itself: Its antigen is still unknown.

General study results and limits: Certain nonresponders additionally had low normalized T-cell clonal expansion. Fewer expanded clones were found on average in CD4+ than in CD8+ T cells.

Sequencing was performed with immunoSEQ multiplex PCR; in TCRdb, only in-frame clones are kept and a portion is missing. The data contain 95,000 to 150,000 clones, just under 95% of them singletons. V and J are TRBV5-6 and TRBJ2-3; perhaps TRBD1 as D (5 bases). The sample in question was CD4+ or CD8+ T cells sorted from blood, obtained in a trial of the OX40 agonist ivuxolimab. This receptor was obtained from an adult with an advanced solid tumor such as melanoma, head and neck, liver or kidney cancer. CDR3 amino acids: CASSLAVGRGTDTQYF. CDR3 nucleotides: TGTGCCAGCAGCTTGGCCGTGGGGCGCGGCACAGATACGCAGTATTTT.